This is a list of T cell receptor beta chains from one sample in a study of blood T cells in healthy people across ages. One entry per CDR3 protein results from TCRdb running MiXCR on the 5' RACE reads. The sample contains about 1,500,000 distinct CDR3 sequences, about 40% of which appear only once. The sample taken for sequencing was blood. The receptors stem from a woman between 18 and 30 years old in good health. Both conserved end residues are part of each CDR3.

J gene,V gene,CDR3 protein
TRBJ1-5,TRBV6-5,CASSYNNQPQHF
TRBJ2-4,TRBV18,CASSPQLQNIQYF
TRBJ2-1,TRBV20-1,CSASRLAGDEQFF
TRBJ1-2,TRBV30,CAWSPGGYGYTF
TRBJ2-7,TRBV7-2,CASSLGKQGPTYNEQYF
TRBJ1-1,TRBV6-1,CASSVRGETEAFF
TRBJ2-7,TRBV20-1,CSALGGDSSYEQYF
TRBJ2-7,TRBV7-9,CASYPSGRIHEQYF
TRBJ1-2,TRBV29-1,CSVEGWQGITNYGYTF
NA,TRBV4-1,CASSQEQVARSNEQYF
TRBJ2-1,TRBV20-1,CSVTGTSGSKYNEQFF
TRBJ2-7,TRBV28,CASSFDVGSTHRYEQYF
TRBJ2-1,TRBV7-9,CASSLVRSIDEQFF
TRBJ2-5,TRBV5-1,CASSLTTSGSRETQYF
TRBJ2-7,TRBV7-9,CASSLRENRESYEQYF
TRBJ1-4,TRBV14,CASSSRDSKLFF
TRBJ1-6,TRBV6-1,CASSEALSSSPLHF
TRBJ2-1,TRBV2,CASSERTSDPEQFF
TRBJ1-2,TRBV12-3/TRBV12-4,CASSLTGNSYTF
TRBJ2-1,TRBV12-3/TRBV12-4,CASSLGTENNEQFF
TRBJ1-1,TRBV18,CASSPPLWRETEAFF
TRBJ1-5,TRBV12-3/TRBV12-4,CASRGRVYQPQHF
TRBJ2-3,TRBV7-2,CASSLGARRDTDTQYF
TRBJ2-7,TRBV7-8,CASSFWTTYEQYF
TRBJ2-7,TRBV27,CASSLARKSSYEQYF
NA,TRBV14,CASSHLGSLQETQYF
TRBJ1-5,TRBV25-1,CASSESYGNQPQHF
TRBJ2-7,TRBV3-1,CASSHAPGLAAEQYF
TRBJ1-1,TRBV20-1,CSAIETGPNTGAFF
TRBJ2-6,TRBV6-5,CASSVRRSGANVLTF
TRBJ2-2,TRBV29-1,CSVLRGVNTGELFF
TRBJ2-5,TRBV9,CASSVQSLQETQYF
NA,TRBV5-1,CASSLEGAGSDEQYF
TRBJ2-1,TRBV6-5,CASSYRGDEQFF
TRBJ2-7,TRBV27,CASSLGTGGPSYEQYF
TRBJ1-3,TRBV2,CASRETASGNTIYF
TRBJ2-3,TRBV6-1,CASSEGVTTDTQYF
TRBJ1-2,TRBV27,CASSSLNYGYTF
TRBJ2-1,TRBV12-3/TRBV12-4,CASSDSSGIEQFF
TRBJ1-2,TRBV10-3,CAISEQTYGYTF
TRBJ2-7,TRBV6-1,CASSEAPLGQYEQYF
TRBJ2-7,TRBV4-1,CASSHPPGQGVYEQYF
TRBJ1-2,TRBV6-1,CASKEGPEGGYTF
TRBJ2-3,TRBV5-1,CASKRQALSTDTQYF
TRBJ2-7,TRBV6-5,CASSYSNRVTYEQYF
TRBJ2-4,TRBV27,CASSPRGLAKNIQYF
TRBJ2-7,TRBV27,CASSLSGTASYEQYF
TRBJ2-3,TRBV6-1,CASSATGTAGADTQYF
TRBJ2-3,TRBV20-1,CSASLPSGRADTQYF
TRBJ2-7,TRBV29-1,CSVARAGEQYF
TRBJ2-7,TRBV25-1,CASSEIGFAAYEQYF
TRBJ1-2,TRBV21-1,CASTPVSVSGYTF
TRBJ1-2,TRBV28,CASSLLANYGYTF
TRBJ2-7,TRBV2,CASSLWARTYEQYF
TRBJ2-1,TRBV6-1,CASPQVGAGEQFF
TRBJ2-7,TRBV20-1,CSARDGQLSSYEQYF
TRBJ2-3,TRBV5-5,CASSLAGGEDTQYF
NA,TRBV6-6,CASSYSWDSNYEQYF
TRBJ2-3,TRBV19,CASSMGQGANTQYF
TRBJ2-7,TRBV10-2,CASSEDPGRAYEQYF